These T cell receptor beta chains were read from a single sample in a study of patients and donors after allogeneic stem cell transplantation. TCRdb used MiXCR to reprocess the RT-PCR reads, holding one entry per CDR3 protein. This sample has about 400,000 distinct CDR3 sequences, with 16% found just once. Sequencing was performed on blood, either unsorted or a sorted T cell fraction (not recorded which). These receptors were obtained from a human donor who was either an allogeneic HSCT recipient or a stem cell or donor lymphocyte infusion donor (not recorded which). It is not recorded whose cells these are; they may come from a transplant donor. CDR3s include the opening cysteine and the closing phenylalanine or tryptophan. Each record gives: V gene, D gene, clone size, J gene, CDR3 length, CDR3 DNA, CDR3 protein. A D gene is named only where the DNA matches it firmly. Clone size is not always given. Where it is, it says once, few, many or a class for expanded clones.

V: TRBV3-1; D: .; size: few; J: TRBJ1-5; length: 16; DNA: TGTGCCAGCAGCCAAGAAGGGGGGGCAAGCAATCAGCCCCAGCATTTT; CDR3: CASSQEGGASNQPQHF
V: TRBV7-9; D: .; size: few; J: TRBJ2-1; length: 17; DNA: TGTGCCAGCAGCCCCGACGGTCTCGGGAGTAGTTCCGATGAGCAGTTCTTC; CDR3: CASSPDGLGSSSDEQFF
V: TRBV5-1; D: .; size: .; J: TRBJ2-1; length: 17; DNA: TGCGCCAGCAGCTTGGTGGTAGCGAGCACCCATTACAATGAGCAGTTCTTC; CDR3: CASSLVVASTHYNEQFF
V: TRBV19; D: .; size: many; J: TRBJ1-2; length: 14; DNA: TGTGCCAGTAGTATCGGTTTTCGGAAATATGGCTACACCTTC; CDR3: CASSIGFRKYGYTF
V: TRBV24-1; D: .; size: many; J: TRBJ1-2; length: 15; DNA: TGTGCCACCAGTGGACCCCATAGTTCCTCCTATGGCTACACCTTC; CDR3: CATSGPHSSSYGYTF
V: TRBV28; D: TRBD1; size: few; J: TRBJ1-4; length: 15; DNA: TGTGCCAGCAGTTTAAATTACAGGGGGCGCGAAAAACTGTTTTTT; CDR3: CASSLNYRGREKLFF
V: TRBV10-3; D: TRBD2; size: few; J: TRBJ2-5; length: 18; DNA: TGTGCCATCAGTGAGTCGGGTCCGAGCGGGGCGGTCCAAGAGACCCAGTACTTC; CDR3: CAISESGPSGAVQETQYF
V: TRBV11-2; D: .; size: .; J: TRBJ2-4; length: 17; DNA: TGTGCCAGCAGCTTATTCGAGCGTCAGCTAGCCAAAAACATTCAGTACTTC; CDR3: CASSLFERQLAKNIQYF
V: TRBV6-2/TRBV6-3; D: TRBD1; size: few; J: TRBJ1-4; length: 14; DNA: TGTGCCAGTGAATCCGACAGGGGCAATGAAAAACTGTTTTTT; CDR3: CASESDRGNEKLFF
V: TRBV7-2; D: TRBD2; size: few; J: TRBJ2-1; length: 17; DNA: TGTGCCAGCAGCCCCATCCGACTAGCGGGATGGTACAATGAGCAGTTCTTC; CDR3: CASSPIRLAGWYNEQFF
V: TRBV7-3; D: .; size: .; J: TRBJ2-1; length: 16; DNA: TGTGCCAGCAGCTTAAGAGGCAGGGGAGTAGACAATGAGCAGTTCTTC; CDR3: CASSLRGRGVDNEQFF
V: TRBV6-2/TRBV6-3; D: .; size: .; J: TRBJ1-5; length: 15; DNA: TGTGCCAGCAGTTACTCCAAAGTGGGATATCAGCCCCAGCATTTT; CDR3: CASSYSKVGYQPQHF
V: TRBV12-3/TRBV12-4; D: .; size: .; J: TRBJ2-3; length: 13; DNA: TGTGCCAGCCAGAGAACCCTGGGGGATACGCAGTATTTT; CDR3: CASQRTLGDTQYF
V: TRBV7-6; D: .; size: few; J: TRBJ1-2; length: 13; DNA: TGTGCCAGCAGCTACGAGGGGTACTTAGGCTACACCTTC; CDR3: CASSYEGYLGYTF
V: TRBV12-3/TRBV12-4; D: TRBD1; size: .; J: TRBJ2-7; length: 13; DNA: TGTGCCAGCAAACAGGGGGCCTCCTACGAGCAGTACTTC; CDR3: CASKQGASYEQYF
V: TRBV24-1; D: .; size: few; J: TRBJ1-5; length: 14; DNA: TGTGCCACCAGTGAGCCGGGGGCGAATCAGCCCCAGCATTTT; CDR3: CATSEPGANQPQHF
V: TRBV3-1; D: TRBD2; size: .; J: TRBJ2-7; length: 14; DNA: TGTGCCAGCAGCCGCCGAGCGGGAGGGAGTGAGCAGTACTTC; CDR3: CASSRRAGGSEQYF
V: TRBV29-1; D: .; size: many; J: TRBJ2-3; length: 14; DNA: TGCAGCGTTGATGGTTTTCAAAGCACAGATACGCAGTATTTT; CDR3: CSVDGFQSTDTQYF
V: TRBV21-1; D: .; size: .; J: TRBJ2-5; length: 15; DNA: TGTGCCAGCAGCCTTCCACCGGGGGGTACAGAGACCCAGTACTTC; CDR3: CASSLPPGGTETQYF
V: TRBV29-1; D: TRBD1; size: .; J: TRBJ2-5; length: 14; DNA: TGCAGCGTAGGGACAGGGGTCGTTAGGGAGACCCAGTACTTC; CDR3: CSVGTGVVRETQYF
V: TRBV27; D: .; size: .; J: TRBJ1-1; length: 13; DNA: TGTGCCAGCAGTGAAAATATGAACACTGAAGCTTTCTTT; CDR3: CASSENMNTEAFF
V: TRBV6-1; D: TRBD1; size: .; J: TRBJ1-2; length: 13; DNA: TGTGCCAGTGGGACAGGGGATAACTATGGCTACACCTTC; CDR3: CASGTGDNYGYTF
V: TRBV6-1; D: TRBD1; size: few; J: TRBJ2-5; length: 15; DNA: TGTGCCAGCAGTCCATGGGACAGGAGTCAAGAGACCCAGTACTTC; CDR3: CASSPWDRSQETQYF
V: TRBV7-8; D: TRBD2; size: many; J: TRBJ2-7; length: 18; DNA: TGTGCCAGCAGCTTAACCCTGAATCGACTAGCGAAGTCCTACGAGCAGTACTTC; CDR3: CASSLTLNRLAKSYEQYF
V: TRBV25-1; D: .; size: few; J: TRBJ2-1; length: 13; DNA: TGTGCCAGCAGGGGGGCTTCCTACAATGAGCAGTTCTTC; CDR3: CASRGASYNEQFF
V: TRBV5-1; D: TRBD1; size: .; J: TRBJ2-2; length: 17; DNA: TGCGCCAGCAGCTTGGATGTAGACAGGGCGGTAGGCGGGGAGCTGTTTTTT; CDR3: CASSLDVDRAVGGELFF
V: TRBV7-9; D: .; size: .; J: TRBJ1-1; length: 15; DNA: TGTGCCAGCAGCTTTACGAGAGCAATGAACACTGAAGCTTTCTTT; CDR3: CASSFTRAMNTEAFF
V: TRBV5-6; D: .; size: .; J: TRBJ2-5; length: 14; DNA: TGTGCCAGCGGCTTCCGGGACCCGGGGTGGACCCAGTACTTC; CDR3: CASGFRDPGWTQYF
V: TRBV5-1; D: TRBD2; size: few; J: TRBJ2-5; length: 15; DNA: TGCGCCAGCAGCTTGGAAGCGGGAGGAAAAGAGACCCAGTACTTC; CDR3: CASSLEAGGKETQYF
V: TRBV13; D: TRBD1; size: few; J: TRBJ2-5; length: 14; DNA: TGTGCCAGCAGCTTCGAAGAGGGGGCAACCGCACTGTACTTC; CDR3: CASSFEEGATALYF
V: TRBV5-1; D: .; size: few; J: TRBJ2-3; length: 16; DNA: TGCGCCAGCAGCCTAGGGGCAGGGCTTATAACAGATACGCAGTATTTT; CDR3: CASSLGAGLITDTQYF
V: TRBV20-1; D: .; size: few; J: TRBJ2-7; length: 16; DNA: TGCAGTGCTAGAAACTACCGGGACACCACTCCCTACGAGCAGTACTTC; CDR3: CSARNYRDTTPYEQYF
V: TRBV3-1; D: .; size: .; J: TRBJ2-2; length: 16; DNA: TGTGCCAGCAGCCAAGGGGACGGGCTGAACACCGGGGAGCTGTTTTTT; CDR3: CASSQGDGLNTGELFF
V: TRBV5-1; D: .; size: .; J: TRBJ2-3; length: 17; DNA: TGCGCCAGCAGCTTGGATTTCCGACCCTCGGAAATTGGTACGCAGTATTTT; CDR3: CASSLDFRPSEIGTQYF
V: TRBV4-1; D: TRBD2; size: few; J: TRBJ2-7; length: 14; DNA: TGCGCCAGCAGCCAGCAAGGGCTAGCGGGAGGGCAGTACTTC; CDR3: CASSQQGLAGGQYF
V: TRBV5-6; D: TRBD2; size: few; J: TRBJ2-1; length: 14; DNA: TGTGCCAGCAGCTTTGCTAGCGGGAGCTATGAGCAGTTCTTC; CDR3: CASSFASGSYEQFF